A selection of T cell receptor beta chains follows, all from one sample in a study of T-cell reconstitution after alpha-beta-depleted transplantation in children. TCRdb re-called the PCR reads through MiXCR, storing one row per CDR3 protein. The sample contains 700,000 or so distinct CDR3 sequences, 10% to 15% of which appear only once. The source material was PBMCs, sampled before TCRalphabeta/CD19-depleted stem cell transplant. All receptors derive from a girl aged 2-9 years with congenital amegakaryocytic thrombocytopenia, due to receive a stem cell transplant. Both conserved end residues are part of each CDR3. The D gene is left open where the match is weak. Not every row has a clone size; where given, it reads once, few, many or a size class.

J gene: TRBJ1-4
D gene: TRBD1
clone size: few
V gene: TRBV11-1
CDR3 protein: CASSSTRTGDFSNDEKLFF
CDR3 DNA: TGTGCCAGCAGCTCTACCCGGACAGGGGACTTTTCGAACGATGAAAAACTGTTTTTT

J gene: TRBJ2-3
D gene: TRBD2
clone size: NA
V gene: TRBV14
CDR3 protein: CASSQEEREGPHDTQYF
CDR3 DNA: TGTGCCAGCAGCCAAGAGGAGCGGGAGGGCCCTCATGATACGCAGTATTTT

J gene: TRBJ2-2
D gene: TRBD2
clone size: many
V gene: TRBV12-3/TRBV12-4
CDR3 protein: CASSPSGSSTGELFF
CDR3 DNA: TGTGCCAGCAGCCCCAGCGGGAGCTCTACCGGGGAGCTGTTTTTT

J gene: TRBJ1-5
D gene: NA
clone size: NA
V gene: TRBV3-1
CDR3 protein: CASTQDSRGWGNQPQHF
CDR3 DNA: TGTGCCAGCACCCAAGATTCAAGGGGTTGGGGCAATCAGCCCCAGCATTTT

J gene: TRBJ2-5
D gene: NA
clone size: NA
V gene: TRBV27
CDR3 protein: CASSGDPQETQYF
CDR3 DNA: TGTGCCAGCAGTGGAGACCCCCAAGAGACCCAGTACTTC

J gene: TRBJ2-3
D gene: NA
clone size: few
V gene: TRBV10-1
CDR3 protein: CASSEPGDTQYF
CDR3 DNA: TGCGCCAGCAGTGAGCCGGGAGATACGCAGTATTTT

J gene: TRBJ2-3
D gene: NA
clone size: many
V gene: TRBV5-1
CDR3 protein: CASSLVIGGTDTQYF
CDR3 DNA: TGCGCCAGCAGCTTGGTAATAGGGGGCACAGATACGCAGTATTTT

J gene: TRBJ2-7
D gene: TRBD2
clone size: NA
V gene: TRBV29-1
CDR3 protein: CSVRPGLVGEQYF
CDR3 DNA: TGCAGCGTAAGACCGGGACTAGTAGGCGAGCAGTACTTC

J gene: TRBJ2-7
D gene: TRBD2
clone size: many
V gene: TRBV6-2/TRBV6-3
CDR3 protein: CVSSLREREQYF
CDR3 DNA: TGTGTATCCTCTTTGCGGGAGAGGGAGCAGTACTTC

J gene: TRBJ2-3
D gene: NA
clone size: few
V gene: TRBV3-1
CDR3 protein: CASSLPGSADTQYF
CDR3 DNA: TGTGCCAGCAGCCTTCCGGGGTCCGCGGATACGCAGTATTTT

J gene: TRBJ1-1
D gene: NA
clone size: many
V gene: TRBV29-1
CDR3 protein: CSVEGSLNTEAFF
CDR3 DNA: TGCAGCGTTGAGGGCAGCCTGAACACTGAAGCTTTCTTT

J gene: TRBJ1-2
D gene: NA
clone size: many
V gene: TRBV6-1
CDR3 protein: CASMEGNYGYTF
CDR3 DNA: TGTGCCAGCATGGAGGGGAACTATGGCTACACCTTC

J gene: TRBJ2-3
D gene: TRBD2
clone size: many
V gene: TRBV20-1
CDR3 protein: CSARGASGSRGDTQYF
CDR3 DNA: TGCAGTGCTAGGGGAGCTAGCGGGAGTCGGGGAGATACGCAGTATTTT

J gene: TRBJ2-5
D gene: NA
clone size: many
V gene: TRBV14
CDR3 protein: CASSQGRFQQETQYF
CDR3 DNA: TGTGCCAGCAGCCAAGGTCGATTCCAGCAAGAGACCCAGTACTTC

J gene: TRBJ2-7
D gene: TRBD2
clone size: once
V gene: TRBV7-9
CDR3 protein: CASSRLSSGNSYEQYF
CDR3 DNA: TGTGCCAGCAGCAGACTGTCTAGCGGGAACTCCTACGAGCAGTACTTC

J gene: TRBJ2-3
D gene: NA
clone size: few
V gene: TRBV24-1
CDR3 protein: CATAPGSTDTQYF
CDR3 DNA: TGTGCCACCGCCCCTGGGTCCACAGATACGCAGTATTTT

J gene: TRBJ1-5
D gene: NA
clone size: few
V gene: TRBV20-1
CDR3 protein: CSAGGDQPQHF
CDR3 DNA: TGCAGTGCAGGGGGAGATCAGCCCCAGCATTTT

J gene: TRBJ2-2
D gene: NA
clone size: many
V gene: TRBV5-1
CDR3 protein: CASSLHTNTGELFF
CDR3 DNA: TGCGCCAGCAGCTTGCATACGAACACCGGGGAGCTGTTTTTT

J gene: TRBJ2-1
D gene: NA
clone size: few
V gene: TRBV2
CDR3 protein: CASSEARTTYNEQFF
CDR3 DNA: TGTGCCAGCAGTGAAGCCCGGACTACCTACAATGAGCAGTTCTTC

J gene: TRBJ1-5
D gene: NA
clone size: many
V gene: TRBV6-1
CDR3 protein: CASSDYQPQHF
CDR3 DNA: TGTGCCAGCAGTGACTATCAGCCCCAGCATTTT

J gene: TRBJ2-3
D gene: NA
clone size: few
V gene: TRBV6-1
CDR3 protein: CASSREEYAGRGTDTQYF
CDR3 DNA: TGTGCCAGCAGCCGCGAGGAGTATGCGGGGAGAGGCACAGATACGCAGTATTTT

J gene: TRBJ2-1
D gene: NA
clone size: many
V gene: TRBV29-1
CDR3 protein: CSVAGGQGPYNEQFF
CDR3 DNA: TGCAGCGTTGCAGGGGGGCAGGGACCCTACAATGAGCAGTTCTTC

J gene: TRBJ2-2
D gene: TRBD1
clone size: few
V gene: TRBV5-5
CDR3 protein: CASSPLGQTGELFF
CDR3 DNA: TGTGCCAGCAGCCCTCTGGGACAGACCGGGGAGCTGTTTTTT

J gene: TRBJ2-5
D gene: TRBD2
clone size: NA
V gene: TRBV9
CDR3 protein: CASSVNGGYQETQYF
CDR3 DNA: TGTGCCAGCAGCGTTAACGGGGGGTACCAAGAGACCCAGTACTTC

J gene: TRBJ1-1
D gene: NA
clone size: few
V gene: TRBV12-3/TRBV12-4
CDR3 protein: CASSLVFDDTEAFF
CDR3 DNA: TGTGCCAGCAGTTTAGTATTCGATGACACTGAAGCTTTCTTT

J gene: TRBJ2-5
D gene: TRBD1
clone size: NA
V gene: TRBV5-1
CDR3 protein: CASSYLLTGNQETQYF
CDR3 DNA: TGCGCCAGCAGCTACCTCCTGACAGGGAACCAAGAGACCCAGTACTTC

J gene: TRBJ2-1
D gene: TRBD2
clone size: few
V gene: TRBV5-1
CDR3 protein: CASSFPLADPSSYNEQFF
CDR3 DNA: TGCGCCAGCAGCTTCCCCCTAGCGGACCCGAGCTCCTACAATGAGCAGTTCTTC

J gene: TRBJ2-5
D gene: NA
clone size: many
V gene: TRBV7-9
CDR3 protein: CASSGRVYGETQYF
CDR3 DNA: TGTGCCAGCAGCGGAAGGGTTTATGGAGAGACCCAGTACTTC

J gene: TRBJ2-3
D gene: NA
clone size: many
V gene: TRBV5-1
CDR3 protein: CASSPQGNEQYF
CDR3 DNA: TGCGCCAGCAGTCCCCAGGGGAACGAGCAGTATTTT

J gene: TRBJ2-3
D gene: NA
clone size: many
V gene: TRBV13
CDR3 protein: CASSLRDQNTDTQYF
CDR3 DNA: TGTGCCAGCAGCTTACGGGACCAAAACACAGATACGCAGTATTTT

J gene: TRBJ2-4
D gene: NA
clone size: NA
V gene: TRBV28
CDR3 protein: CASSLSRASKNIQYF
CDR3 DNA: TGTGCCAGCAGTTTATCTCGGGCCTCCAAAAACATTCAGTACTTC

J gene: TRBJ2-1
D gene: NA
clone size: few
V gene: TRBV19
CDR3 protein: CASSVRGNPNQQFF
CDR3 DNA: TGTGCCAGTAGCGTACGGGGTAATCCCAACCAGCAGTTCTTC

J gene: TRBJ2-7
D gene: NA
clone size: few
V gene: TRBV12-3/TRBV12-4
CDR3 protein: CASSSLIVAPFYEQYF
CDR3 DNA: TGTGCCAGCAGTTCCCTTATCGTAGCGCCCTTTTACGAGCAGTACTTC

J gene: TRBJ2-5
D gene: NA
clone size: NA
V gene: TRBV5-1
CDR3 protein: CASRRGGREETQYF
CDR3 DNA: TGCGCCAGCAGGAGAGGCGGAAGGGAGGAGACCCAGTACTTC

J gene: TRBJ2-7
D gene: NA
clone size: NA
V gene: TRBV20-1
CDR3 protein: CSASDGRTGLAYEQYF
CDR3 DNA: TGCAGTGCTAGTGACGGACGGACCGGTTTGGCCTACGAGCAGTACTTC

J gene: TRBJ1-6
D gene: NA
clone size: NA
V gene: TRBV28
CDR3 protein: CASSSQPGGGNSPLHF
CDR3 DNA: TGTGCCAGCAGTTCCCAACCGGGAGGCGGGAATTCACCCCTCCACTTT

J gene: TRBJ2-3
D gene: NA
clone size: NA
V gene: TRBV2
CDR3 protein: CASGRRAPTDTQYF
CDR3 DNA: TGTGCCAGTGGGCGGCGGGCTCCCACAGATACGCAGTATTTT

J gene: TRBJ1-2
D gene: NA
clone size: many
V gene: TRBV20-1
CDR3 protein: CSATGNSYGYTF
CDR3 DNA: TGCAGTGCTACAGGGAACTCCTATGGCTACACCTTC